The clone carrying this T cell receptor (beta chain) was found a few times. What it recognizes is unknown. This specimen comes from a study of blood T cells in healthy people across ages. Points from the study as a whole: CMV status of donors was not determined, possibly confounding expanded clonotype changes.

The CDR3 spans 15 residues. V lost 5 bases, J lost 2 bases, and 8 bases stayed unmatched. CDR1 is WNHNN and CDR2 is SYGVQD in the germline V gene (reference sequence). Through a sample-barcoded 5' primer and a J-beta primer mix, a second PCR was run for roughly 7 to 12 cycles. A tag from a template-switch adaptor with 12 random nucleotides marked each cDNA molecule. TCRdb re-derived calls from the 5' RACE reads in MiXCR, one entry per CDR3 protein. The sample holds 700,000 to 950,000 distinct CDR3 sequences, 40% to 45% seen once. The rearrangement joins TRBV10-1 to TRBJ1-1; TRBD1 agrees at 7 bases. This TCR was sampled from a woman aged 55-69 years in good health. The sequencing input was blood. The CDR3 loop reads CASSPGQPFNTEAFF. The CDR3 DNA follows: TGCGCCAGCAGTCCGGGACAGCCCTTTAACACTGAAGCTTTCTTT.